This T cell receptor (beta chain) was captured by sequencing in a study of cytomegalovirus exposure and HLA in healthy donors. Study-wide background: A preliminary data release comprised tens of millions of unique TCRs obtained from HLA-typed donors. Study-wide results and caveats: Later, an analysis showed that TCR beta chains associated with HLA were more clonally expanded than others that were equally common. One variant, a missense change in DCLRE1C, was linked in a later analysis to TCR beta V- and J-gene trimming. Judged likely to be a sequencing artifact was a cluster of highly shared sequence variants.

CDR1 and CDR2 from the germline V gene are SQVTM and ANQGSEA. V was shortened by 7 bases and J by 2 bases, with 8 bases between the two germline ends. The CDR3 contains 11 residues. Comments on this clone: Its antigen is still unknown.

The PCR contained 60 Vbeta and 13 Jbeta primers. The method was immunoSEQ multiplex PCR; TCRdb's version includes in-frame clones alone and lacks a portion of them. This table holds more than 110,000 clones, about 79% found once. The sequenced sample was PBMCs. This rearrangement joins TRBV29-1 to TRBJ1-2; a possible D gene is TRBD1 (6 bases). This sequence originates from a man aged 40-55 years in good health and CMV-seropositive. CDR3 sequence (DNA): TGCAGCGCTGGACAGAACTATGGCTACACCTTC. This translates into CSAGQNYGYTF.